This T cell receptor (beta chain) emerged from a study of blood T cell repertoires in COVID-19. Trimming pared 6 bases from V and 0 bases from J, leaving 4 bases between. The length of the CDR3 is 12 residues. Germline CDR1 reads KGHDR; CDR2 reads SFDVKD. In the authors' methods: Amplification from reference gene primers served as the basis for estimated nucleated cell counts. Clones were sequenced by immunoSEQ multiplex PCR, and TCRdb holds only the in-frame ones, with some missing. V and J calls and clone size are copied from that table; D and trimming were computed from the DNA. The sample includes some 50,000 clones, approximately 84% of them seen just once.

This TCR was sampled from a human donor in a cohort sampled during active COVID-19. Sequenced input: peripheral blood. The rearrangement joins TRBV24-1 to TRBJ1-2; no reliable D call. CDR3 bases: TGTGCCACCAGTCAGGCTAACTATGGCTACACCTTC. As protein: CATSQANYGYTF.